This T cell receptor beta chain comes out of a study of blood T cell repertoires in COVID-19. CDR3 length: 11 amino acids. The V gene's germline CDR1 is MDHEN and CDR2 SYDVKM. Trimming removed 4 bases from V and 5 bases from J, with 5 bases in between. Sequencing used immunoSEQ multiplex PCR; TCRdb keeps in-frame clones, though not all of them. Among about 230,000 clones listed, approximately 82% were seen once. Source material: peripheral blood. The V call is TRBV28, the J call TRBJ2-5; no firm D call. This clonotype was obtained from a man at least 80 years old with acute or convalescent COVID-19. The CDR3 DNA is TGTGCCAGCAGTTATGAGGAGACCCAGTACTTC. This translates into CASSYEETQYF.